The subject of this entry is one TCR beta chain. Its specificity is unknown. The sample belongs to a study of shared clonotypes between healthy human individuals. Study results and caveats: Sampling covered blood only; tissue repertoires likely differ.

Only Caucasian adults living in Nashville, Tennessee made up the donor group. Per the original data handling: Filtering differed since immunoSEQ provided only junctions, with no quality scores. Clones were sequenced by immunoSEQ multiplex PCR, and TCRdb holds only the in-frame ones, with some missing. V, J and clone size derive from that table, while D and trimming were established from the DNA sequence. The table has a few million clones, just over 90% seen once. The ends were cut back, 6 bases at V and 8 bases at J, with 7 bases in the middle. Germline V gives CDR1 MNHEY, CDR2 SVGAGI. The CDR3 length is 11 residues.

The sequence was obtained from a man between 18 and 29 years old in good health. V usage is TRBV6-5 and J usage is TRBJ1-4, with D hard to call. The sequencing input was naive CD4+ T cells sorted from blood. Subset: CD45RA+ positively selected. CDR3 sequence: CASRPQEKLFF. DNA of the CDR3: TGTGCCAGCAGGCCTCAGGAAAAACTGTTTTTT.